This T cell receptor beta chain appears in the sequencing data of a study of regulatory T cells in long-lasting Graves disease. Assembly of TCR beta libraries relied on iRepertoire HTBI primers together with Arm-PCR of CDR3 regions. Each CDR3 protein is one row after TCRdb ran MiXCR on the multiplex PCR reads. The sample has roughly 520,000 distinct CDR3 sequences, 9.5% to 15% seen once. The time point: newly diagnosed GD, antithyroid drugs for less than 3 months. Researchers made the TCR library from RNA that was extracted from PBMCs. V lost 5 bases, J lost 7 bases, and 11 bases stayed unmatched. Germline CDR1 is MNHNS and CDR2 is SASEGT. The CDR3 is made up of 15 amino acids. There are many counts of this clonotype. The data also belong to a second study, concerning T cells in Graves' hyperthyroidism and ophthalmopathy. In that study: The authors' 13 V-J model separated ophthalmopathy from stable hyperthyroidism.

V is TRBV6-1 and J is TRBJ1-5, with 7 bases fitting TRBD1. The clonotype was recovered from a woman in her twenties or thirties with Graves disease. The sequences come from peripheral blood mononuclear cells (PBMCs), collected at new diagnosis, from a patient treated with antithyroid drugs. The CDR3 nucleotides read TGTGCCAGCAGTCAGGACAGGACCCTCTGGCAGCCCCAGCATTTT. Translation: CASSQDRTLWQPQHF.